The clone carrying this T cell receptor (beta chain) was counted once. Its target is not known. This entry comes from a study of T cell responses to AZD1222 COVID-19 vaccine. About the research overall: Second doses at about 4 or about 12 weeks were pooled.

Trimming left V 0 bases short and J 6 bases short, with 6 bases between. This CDR3 spans 12 amino acids. Findings and caveats of the study: Donors were chiefly white British, with a greater number of females, and clonal diversity was perhaps underestimated. The span of vaccine-associated CD4 TCRs extended across spike, with dominance at 160-218 and 743-854. Variant regions that are unmutated are reportedly the target of nearly half of spike-specific TCRs.

TCRdb's table, derived via immunoSEQ multiplex PCR, lists solely in-frame clones and lacks some. The repertoire consists of about 99,000 clones, with 91% occurring once and the leading ten covering 45%. The source is an adult in good health. This sequence joins TRBV5-3 and TRBJ1-1; D is ambiguous. TRBV5-3 is an open reading frame, and its role is uncertain. This specimen consisted of peripheral blood, obtained on day 0 of AZD1222 vaccination. The DNA for the CDR3 is TGTGCCAGAAGCTTGGCCGGGTCTGAAGCTTTCTTT. It encodes CARSLAGSEAFF.